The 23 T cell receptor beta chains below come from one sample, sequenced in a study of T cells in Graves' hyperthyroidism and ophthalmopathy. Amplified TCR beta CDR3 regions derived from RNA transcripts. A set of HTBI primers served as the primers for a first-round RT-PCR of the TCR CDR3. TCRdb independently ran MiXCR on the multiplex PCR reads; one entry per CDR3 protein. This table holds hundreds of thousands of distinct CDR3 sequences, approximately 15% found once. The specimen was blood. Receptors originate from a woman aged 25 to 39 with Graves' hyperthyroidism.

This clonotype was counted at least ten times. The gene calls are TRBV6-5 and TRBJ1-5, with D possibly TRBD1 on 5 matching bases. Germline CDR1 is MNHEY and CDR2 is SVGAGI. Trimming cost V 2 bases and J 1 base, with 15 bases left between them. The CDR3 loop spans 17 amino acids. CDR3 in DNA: TGTGCCAGCAGTTACGGTCTAGGGGATTCAAGCAATCAGCCCCAGCATTTT. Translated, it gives CASSYGLGDSSNQPQHF.

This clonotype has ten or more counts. Here the CDR3 reads CASSLGQYTPEAFF. CDR3 bases: TGTGCCAGCAGCTTAGGACAATACACCCCTGAAGCTTTCTTT. This sequence joins TRBV6-1 and TRBJ1-1; maybe TRBD1 (5 bases). The V gene's germline CDR1 is MNHNS and CDR2 SASEGT. Trimming took off 6 bases at V and 6 bases at J, with 17 bases between the two ends. This CDR3 region has 14 residues.

DNA of the CDR3: TGCAGCGTTGGAGGGGGGGGGCCAGGGGACACTGAAGCTTTCTTT. It codes for CSVGGGGPGDTEAFF. The chain employs TRBV29-1 and TRBJ1-1; tentative D call: TRBD1 (6 bases). Trimming removed 4 bases from V and 3 bases from J, with 18 bases in between. This CDR3 spans 15 amino acids. Germline assignment: CDR1 SQVTM and CDR2 ANQGSEA.

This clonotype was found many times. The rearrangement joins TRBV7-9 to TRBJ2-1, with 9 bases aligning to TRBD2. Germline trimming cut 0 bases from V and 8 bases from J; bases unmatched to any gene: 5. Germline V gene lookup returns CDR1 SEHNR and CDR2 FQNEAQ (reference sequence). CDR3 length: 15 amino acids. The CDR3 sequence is CASSLASGRWDEQFF. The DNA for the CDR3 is TGTGCCAGCAGCTTAGCCAGCGGGAGGTGGGATGAGCAGTTCTTC.

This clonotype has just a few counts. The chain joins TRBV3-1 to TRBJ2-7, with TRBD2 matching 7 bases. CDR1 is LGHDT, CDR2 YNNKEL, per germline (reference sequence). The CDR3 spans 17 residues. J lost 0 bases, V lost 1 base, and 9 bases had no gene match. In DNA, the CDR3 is TGTGCCAGCAGCCAAGCAATGGCGGGAGTCCCCTCCTACGAGCAGTACTTC. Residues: CASSQAMAGVPSYEQYF.

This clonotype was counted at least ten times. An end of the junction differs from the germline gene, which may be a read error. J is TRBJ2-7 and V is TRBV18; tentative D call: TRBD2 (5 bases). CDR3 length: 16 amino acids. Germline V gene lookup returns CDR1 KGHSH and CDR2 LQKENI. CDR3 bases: TGTGCCAGCTCACCGTCGATGGGAGAGGACTCCAACGAGCAGTACTTC. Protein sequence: CASSPSMGEDSNEQYF.

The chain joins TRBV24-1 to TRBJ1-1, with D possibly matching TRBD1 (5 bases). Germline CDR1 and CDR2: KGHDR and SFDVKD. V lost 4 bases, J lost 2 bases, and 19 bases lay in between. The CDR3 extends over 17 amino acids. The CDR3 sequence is CATSDHPLQGGNTEAFF. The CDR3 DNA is TGTGCCACCAGTGACCACCCTCTTCAGGGAGGAAACACTGAAGCTTTCTTT.

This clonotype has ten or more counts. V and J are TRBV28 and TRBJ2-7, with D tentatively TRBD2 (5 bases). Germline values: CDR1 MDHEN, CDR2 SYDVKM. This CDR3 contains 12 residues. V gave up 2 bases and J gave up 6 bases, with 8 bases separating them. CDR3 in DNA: TGTGCCAGCAGTTTAGAAGGGAGCGAGCAGTACTTC. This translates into CASSLEGSEQYF.

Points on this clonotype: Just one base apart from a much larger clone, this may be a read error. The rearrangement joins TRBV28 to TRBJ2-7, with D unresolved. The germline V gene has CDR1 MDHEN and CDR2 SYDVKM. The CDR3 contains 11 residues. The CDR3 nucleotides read TGTGCCAGCAGTTTCAGGTACGAGCAGTGCTTC. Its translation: CASSFRYEQCF. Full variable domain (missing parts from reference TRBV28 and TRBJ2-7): DVKVTQSSRYLVKRTGEKVFLECVQDMDHENMFWYRQDPGLGLRLIYFSYDVKMKEKGDIPEGYSVSREKKERFSLILESASTNQTSMYLCASSFRYEQCFGPGTRLTVT.

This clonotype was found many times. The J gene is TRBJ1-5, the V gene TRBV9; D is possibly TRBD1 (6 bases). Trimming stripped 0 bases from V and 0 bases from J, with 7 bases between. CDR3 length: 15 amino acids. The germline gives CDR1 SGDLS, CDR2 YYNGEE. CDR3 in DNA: TGTGCCAGCAGCGTAGGGGGGGCTAGCAATCAGCCCCAGCATTTT. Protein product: CASSVGGASNQPQHF.

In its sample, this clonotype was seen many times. CDR3 sequence (DNA): TGTGCCAGCAGTTTCCCAGGGGTTCCCTACGAGCAGTACTTC. This gives the protein CASSFPGVPYEQYF. The V gene is TRBV12-3 or TRBV12-4, the J gene TRBJ2-7, with D possibly being TRBD1 (6 bases). Between the trimmed V and J ends, which lost 3 bases and 2 bases, there was a span of 11 bases. This CDR3 has 14 residues.

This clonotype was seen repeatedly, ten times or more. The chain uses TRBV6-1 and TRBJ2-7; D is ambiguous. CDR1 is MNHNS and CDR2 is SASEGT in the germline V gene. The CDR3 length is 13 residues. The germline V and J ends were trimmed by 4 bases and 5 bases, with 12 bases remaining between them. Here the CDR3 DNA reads TGTGCCAGCAGTGGGGCAGGATCGAACGAGCAGTACTTC. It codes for CASSGAGSNEQYF.

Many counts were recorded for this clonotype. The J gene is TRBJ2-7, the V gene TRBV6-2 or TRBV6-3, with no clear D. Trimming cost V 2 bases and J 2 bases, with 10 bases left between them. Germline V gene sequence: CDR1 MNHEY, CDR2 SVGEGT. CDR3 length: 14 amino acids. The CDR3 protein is CASSYGRLAYEQYF. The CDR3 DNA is TGTGCCAGCAGTTACGGTAGGCTAGCCTACGAGCAGTACTTC.

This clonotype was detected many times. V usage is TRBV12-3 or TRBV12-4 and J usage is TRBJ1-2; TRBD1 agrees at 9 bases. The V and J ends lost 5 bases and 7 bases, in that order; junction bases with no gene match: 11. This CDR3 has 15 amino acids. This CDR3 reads CASSTTQQGAGGYTF. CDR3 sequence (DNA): TGTGCCAGCAGTACCACGCAACAGGGGGCGGGTGGCTACACCTTC.

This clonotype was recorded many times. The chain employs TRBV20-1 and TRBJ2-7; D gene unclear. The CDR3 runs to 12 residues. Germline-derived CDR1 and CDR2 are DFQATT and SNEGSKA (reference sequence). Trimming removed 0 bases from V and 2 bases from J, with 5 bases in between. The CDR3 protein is CSARDETYEQYF. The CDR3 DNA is TGCAGTGCTAGAGATGAGACCTACGAGCAGTACTTC.

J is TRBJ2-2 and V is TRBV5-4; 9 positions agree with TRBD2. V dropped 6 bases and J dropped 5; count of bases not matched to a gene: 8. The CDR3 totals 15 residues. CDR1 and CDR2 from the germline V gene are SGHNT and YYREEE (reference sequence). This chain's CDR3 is CASTPTSGNTGELFF. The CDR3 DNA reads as TGTGCCAGCACCCCGACTAGCGGTAATACCGGGGAGCTGTTTTTT.

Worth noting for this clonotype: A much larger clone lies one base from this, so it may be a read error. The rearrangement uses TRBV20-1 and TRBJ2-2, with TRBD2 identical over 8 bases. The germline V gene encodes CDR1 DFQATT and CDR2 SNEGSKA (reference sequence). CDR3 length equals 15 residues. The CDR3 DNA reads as TGCAGTGCTAAACCGGGACTAGGTGACACCGGGGAGCCGTTTTTT. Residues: CSAKPGLGDTGEPFF.

DNA for the CDR3: TGTGCCAGCAGATTAGGGGTTAAGGAGCCCTACGAGCAGTACTTC. Translating it yields CASRLGVKEPYEQYF. The chain employs TRBV6-1 and TRBJ2-7; D possibly corresponds to TRBD1 (5 bases). This CDR3 spans 15 amino acids. The germline CDR1 and CDR2 sequences are MNHNS and SASEGT. The V and J ends lost 6 bases and 2 bases respectively, with 17 bases between them.

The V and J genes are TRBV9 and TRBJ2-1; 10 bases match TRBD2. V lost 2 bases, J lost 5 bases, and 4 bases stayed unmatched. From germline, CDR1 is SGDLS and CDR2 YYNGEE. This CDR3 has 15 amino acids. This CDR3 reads CASSVSGRWDNEQFF. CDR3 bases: TGTGCCAGCAGCGTTAGCGGGAGGTGGGACAATGAGCAGTTCTTC.

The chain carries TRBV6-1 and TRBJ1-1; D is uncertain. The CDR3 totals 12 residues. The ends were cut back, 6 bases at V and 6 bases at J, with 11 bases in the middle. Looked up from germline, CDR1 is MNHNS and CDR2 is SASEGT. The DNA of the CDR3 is TGTGCCAGCAGCCCTGGTAGGTCTGAAGCTTTCTTT. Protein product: CASSPGRSEAFF.

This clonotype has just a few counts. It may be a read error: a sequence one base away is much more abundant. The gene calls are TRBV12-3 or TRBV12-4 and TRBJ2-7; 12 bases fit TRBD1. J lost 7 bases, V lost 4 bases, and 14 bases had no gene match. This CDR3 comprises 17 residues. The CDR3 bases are TGTGCCAGCAGTTGGGCATGGGGACAGGGGGCAGGGGAAGAGCAGTACTTC. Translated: CASSWAWGQGAGEEQYF.

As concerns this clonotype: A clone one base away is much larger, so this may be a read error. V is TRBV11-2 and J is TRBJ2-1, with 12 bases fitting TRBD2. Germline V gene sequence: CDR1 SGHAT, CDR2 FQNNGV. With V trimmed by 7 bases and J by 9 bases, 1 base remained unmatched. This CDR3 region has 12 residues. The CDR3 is CASTTSGSEQFF. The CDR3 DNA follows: TGTGCCAGCACGACTAGCGGGAGTGAGCAGTTCTTC. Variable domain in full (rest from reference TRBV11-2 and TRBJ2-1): EAGVAQSPRYKIIEKRQSVAFWCNPISGHATLYWYQQILGQGPKLLIQFQNNGVVDDSQLPKDRFSAERLKGVDSTLKIQPAKLEDSAVYLCASTTSGSEQFFGPGTRLTVL.

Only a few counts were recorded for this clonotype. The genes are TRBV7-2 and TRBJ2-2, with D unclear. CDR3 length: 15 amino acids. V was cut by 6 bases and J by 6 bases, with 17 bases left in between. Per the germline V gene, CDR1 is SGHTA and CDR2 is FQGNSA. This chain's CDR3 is CASRVFEQAPGELFF. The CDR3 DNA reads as TGTGCCAGCAGAGTATTTGAGCAGGCTCCCGGGGAGCTGTTTTTT. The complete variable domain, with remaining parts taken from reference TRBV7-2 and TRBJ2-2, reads GAGVSQSPSNKVTEKGKDVELRCDPISGHTALYWYRQSLGQGLEFLIYFQGNSAPDKSGLPSDRFSAERTGGSVSTLTIQRTQQEDSAVYLCASRVFEQAPGELFFGEGSRLTVL.